Below, 13 T cell receptor beta chains from the same sample are listed, as sequenced in a study of immune evolution from preneoplasia to lung adenocarcinoma. The assay was immunoSEQ multiplex PCR, and TCRdb's table has in-frame clones only and misses some. This sample has roughly 10,000 clones, with about 74% found just once. What was sequenced was FFPE normal lung tissue adjacent to the tumor. These receptors were taken from a person in their 60s with lung adenocarcinoma. Some clones in this sample may be carry-over from other donors' samples.

This chain connects TRBV7-8 to TRBJ2-7, with 11 bases that match TRBD2. This CDR3 is built from 18 residues. Germline V lookup: CDR1 SGHVS, CDR2 FQNEAQ. The V segment lost 4 bases and the J segment 0 bases; nucleotides outside the gene matches: 11. The DNA for the CDR3 is TGTGCCAGCAGCTCGCGGACTAGCGGGCCTCTTAGCTCCTACGAGCAGTACTTC. This sequence encodes CASSSRTSGPLSSYEQYF.

As regards this clone: Other DNA variants within this sample encode the same CDR3. The rearrangement joins TRBV5-1 to TRBJ1-1; TRBD1 matches 7 bases. This CDR3 is built from 13 residues. From germline, CDR1 is SGHRS and CDR2 YFSETQ. V was clipped by 4 bases and J by 4 bases; unmatched bases: 4. The DNA of the CDR3 is TGCGCCAGCAGCAGTCAGGGGGGCACTGAAGCTTTCTTT. This encodes CASSSQGGTEAFF.

The J gene is TRBJ2-1, the V gene TRBV28; no definite D call. Germline-derived CDR1 and CDR2 are MDHEN and SYDVKM. V was clipped by 6 bases and J by 0 bases, with 6 bases between them. The CDR3 sequence is 13 residues long. In nucleotides, the CDR3 is TGTGCCAGCAGACTTGACTCCTACAATGAGCAGTTCTTC. It is translated as CASRLDSYNEQFF.

The chain carries TRBV4-2 and TRBJ2-7; 9 bases map to TRBD1. The CDR3 totals 15 residues. Germline V gene sequence: CDR1 LGHNA, CDR2 YNFKEQ. With 2 bases clipped from V and 5 bases from J, the junction kept 7 bases outside the gene matches. The CDR3 nucleotides read TGTGCCAGCAGCCAAAGGAACAGGGGGCAAGACGAGCAGTACTTC. This sequence encodes CASSQRNRGQDEQYF.

The chain joins TRBV6-1 to TRBJ2-7, with D possibly being TRBD1 or TRBD2 (6 bases each). The CDR3 runs 14 residues. V was shortened by 7 bases and J by 1 base, with 14 bases between the two germline ends. From germline, CDR1 is MNHNS and CDR2 SASEGT. The CDR3 region has the DNA TGTGCCAGCACCCCGAGGGGGACTTCCTACGAGCAGTACTTC. Amino acid sequence: CASTPRGTSYEQYF.

The chain carries TRBV18 and TRBJ1-5; a weak D match, TRBD1 (6 bases). With 3 bases removed from V and 6 bases from J, the gap between germline ends came to 12 bases. CDR3 length: 14 residues. Looked up from germline, CDR1 is KGHSH and CDR2 is LQKENI. As DNA, the CDR3 is TGTGCCAGCTCACCCGGGGGCAGAGGTCAGCCCCAGCATTTT. Translated, it gives CASSPGGRGQPQHF.

V usage is TRBV11-2 and J usage is TRBJ1-4, with D possibly TRBD1 on 5 matching bases. Trimming stripped 3 bases from V and 4 bases from J, with 12 bases between. Germline CDR1 reads SGHAT; CDR2 reads FQNNGV. This CDR3 comprises 15 residues. Here the CDR3 reads CASSFQGRHNEKLFF. The CDR3 DNA follows: TGTGCCAGCAGCTTTCAGGGCAGGCATAATGAAAAACTGTTTTTT.

The chain recombines TRBV5-1 with TRBJ2-7; D possibly corresponds to TRBD2 (5 bases). The germline V and J ends were trimmed by 4 bases and 4 bases, with 15 bases remaining between them. The germline V gene has CDR1 SGHRS and CDR2 YFSETQ. The CDR3 sequence is 14 residues long. This CDR3 is CASSPRDDLYEQYF. In DNA, the CDR3 is TGCGCCAGCAGCCCCCGGGATGACCTATACGAGCAGTACTTC.

The chain combines TRBV9 with TRBJ1-1; D perhaps matches TRBD1 (5 bases). CDR3 size: 14 residues. Germline CDR1 and CDR2: SGDLS and YYNGEE. V gave up 4 bases and J gave up 4 bases, with 14 bases separating them. The CDR3 bases are TGTGCCAGCAGCCCCAACCCAGGGTCCACTGAAGCTTTCTTT. Amino acid sequence: CASSPNPGSTEAFF.

The chain uses TRBV7-9 and TRBJ1-5, with D tentatively TRBD1 (5 bases). The germline V and J ends were trimmed by 7 bases and 7 bases, with 14 bases remaining between them. Per the germline V gene, CDR1 is SEHNR and CDR2 is FQNEAQ (reference sequence). CDR3 length: 13 amino acids. Here the CDR3 reads CASNSGGVQPQHF. In DNA, the CDR3 is TGTGCCAGCAATTCGGGGGGAGTCCAGCCCCAGCATTTT.

This chain joins TRBV25-1 and TRBJ1-2, with no clear D. The CDR3 extends over 15 amino acids. Germline V CDR1 and CDR2: MGHDK, SYGVNS. The ends were cut back, 5 bases at V and 3 bases at J, with 16 bases in the middle. The CDR3 sequence is CASSTPSGPDYGYTF. CDR3 nucleotide sequence: TGTGCCAGCAGTACCCCCTCCGGGCCTGACTATGGCTACACCTTC.

The chain is built from TRBV4-1 and TRBJ1-1; 12 nucleotides align to TRBD1. There are 15 residues in the CDR3. The ends lost 5 bases at V and 1 base at J; junction bases unmatched: 2. Germline values: CDR1 MGHRA, CDR2 YSYEKL. The CDR3 loop is CASSLGQGANTEAFF. The CDR3 nucleotides are TGCGCCAGCAGCTTGGGACAGGGGGCGAACACTGAAGCTTTCTTT.

This chain connects TRBV6-4 to TRBJ2-1, with 11 bases fitting TRBD1. There are 15 residues in the CDR3. Germline CDR1 MRHNA, CDR2 SNTAGT. The V gene end was trimmed by 5 bases and the J gene end by 6 bases; junction bases not matched to a gene: 6. The CDR3 spells CASSSDRGLSNEQFF. The CDR3 region has the DNA TGTGCCAGCAGTTCGGACAGGGGGCTTAGCAATGAGCAGTTCTTC.